This T cell receptor (beta chain) was captured in a study of T cells in Graves' hyperthyroidism and ophthalmopathy. The study's findings and limits: The model predicted ophthalmopathy a median roughly 6.3 months before onset.

Concerning this clonotype itself: Its antigen is still unknown.

The V and J ends lost 7 bases and 2 bases, in that order; junction bases with no gene match: 10. Germline loops: CDR1 SQVTM, CDR2 ANQGSEA. The CDR3 consists of 15 residues. Each patient was aged 18 to 65 and had newly diagnosed hyperthyroidism of under 2 months' duration. Authors of the study amplified TCR beta CDR3 regions from RNA transcripts. Initially, a first-round RT-PCR of the TCR CDR3 employed the HTBI primer set. TCRdb used MiXCR to reprocess the multiplex PCR reads, holding one entry per CDR3 protein. The data show 650,000 to 750,000 distinct CDR3 sequences, about 14% seen once. Sequencing was performed on blood. V and J are TRBV29-1 and TRBJ2-1, with 8 nucleotides matching TRBD1. The source of this sequence is a woman aged 18-29 years with Graves' hyperthyroidism. The CDR3 spells CSAYAGTGPYNEQFF. The CDR3 coding sequence is TGCAGCGCTTACGCCGGGACAGGACCCTACAATGAGCAGTTCTTC.